This T cell receptor (beta chain) is from a study of cytotoxic CD8 clonotypes in ibrutinib-treated CLL. Study outcomes and limitations: Baseline clonality exceeded age-matched healthy donors and tracked circulating CD8+ T-cell counts.

This CDR3 comprises 18 residues. V was pared by 0 bases and J by 9 bases, with 15 bases of the junction left unmatched. CDR1 and CDR2 from the germline V gene are SGHRS and YFSETQ. This table comes from immunoSEQ multiplex PCR, and its TCRdb copy is limited to in-frame clones, with some not included. There are about 130,000 clones in the sample; roughly 83% occur only once, and around 13% lies in the top ten. Remarks on this clone: What it recognizes is unknown.

Library input was about 2 micrograms of DNA from cryopreserved PBMCs. The sequence came from a human donor with chronic lymphocytic leukemia. Sequencing was performed on PBMCs, taken after 12 months of ibrutinib treatment. The V and J genes are TRBV5-1 and TRBJ2-1; 10 bases line up with TRBD2. The CDR3 here is CASSLDPGSSGSLGEQFF. Here the CDR3 DNA reads TGCGCCAGCAGCTTGGACCCAGGGTCTAGCGGGAGTTTAGGTGAGCAGTTCTTC.